The 21 T cell receptor beta chains in this list originate from one sample, sequenced in a study of PD-1 blockade in mismatch repair-deficient tumors. Here immunoSEQ multiplex PCR was the method, and the copy in TCRdb shows in-frame clones only, minus some. The sample has under 150,000 clones; 88% are singletons. Sequencing used peripheral blood, obtained approximately 72 weeks after starting pembrolizumab. These receptors all stem from an adult with mismatch repair-deficient cancer.

The CDR3 DNA sequence: TGTGCCAGCTCTTTCGAGGGGCGGATCAATGAGCAGTTCTTC. This encodes CASSFEGRINEQFF. The chain carries TRBV2 and TRBJ2-1; tentatively, D is TRBD1 or TRBD2 (5 bases each). V was pared by 8 bases and J by 6 bases, with 17 bases between. Looked up from germline, CDR1 is SNHLY and CDR2 is FYNNEI. CDR3 size: 14 residues.

The chain uses TRBV7-3 and TRBJ2-2, with 8 bases fitting TRBD1. Germline trimming cut 2 bases from V and 0 bases from J; bases unmatched to any gene: 8. Germline CDR1 is SGHTA and CDR2 is FQGTGA. The CDR3 is 18 amino acids. CDR3 loop: CASSLFGRGQANTGELFF. CDR3 DNA sequence: TGTGCCAGCAGCTTATTCGGCAGGGGGCAAGCGAACACCGGGGAGCTGTTTTTT. The variable domain in full, with the rest retrieved from reference TRBV7-3 and TRBJ2-2, is GAGVSQTPSNKVTEKGKYVELRCDPISGHTALYWYRQSLGQGPEFLIYFQGTGAADDSGLPNDRFFAVRPEGSVSTLKIQRTERGDSAVYLCASSLFGRGQANTGELFFGEGSRLTVL.

J is TRBJ2-1 and V is TRBV5-6, with D perhaps given as TRBD1 or TRBD2 (5 bases each). The CDR3 length is 15 residues. Germline V gene lookup returns CDR1 SGHDT and CDR2 YYEEEE. With 0 bases removed from V and 8 bases from J, the gap between germline ends came to 15 bases. CDR3 sequence: CASSLVQEVGYEQFF. Here the CDR3 DNA reads TGTGCCAGCAGCTTGGTACAGGAGGTAGGGTATGAGCAGTTCTTC.

The V and J genes are TRBV6-1 and TRBJ2-7; the match to TRBD2 covers 10 bases. Germline CDR1 reads MNHNS; CDR2 reads SASEGT. V lost 2 bases to trimming and J lost 0 bases; unmatched junction nucleotides: 7. CDR3 length equals 17 residues. The CDR3 reads CASSEFLRLAGSYEQYF. CDR3 DNA sequence: TGTGCCAGCAGTGAATTTCTCCGACTAGCGGGCTCCTACGAGCAGTACTTC.

The chain is built from TRBV5-6 and TRBJ2-2; 7 nucleotides agree with TRBD1. Germline CDR1 is SGHDT and CDR2 is YYEEEE. The CDR3 consists of 17 residues. With V trimmed by 1 base and J by 5 bases, 11 bases remained unmatched. CDR3 protein: CASSLIVDRAGTGELFF. The DNA for the CDR3 is TGTGCCAGCAGCTTGATTGTTGACAGGGCGGGTACCGGGGAGCTGTTTTTT.

V usage is TRBV30 and J usage is TRBJ1-3, with TRBD1 as a possible D gene (6 bases). Germline assignment: CDR1 GTSNPN and CDR2 SVGIG (reference sequence). V lost 3 bases, J lost 5 bases, and 17 bases lay in between. This CDR3 comprises 15 residues. The chain's CDR3 is CAWSETGTPRNTIYF. CDR3 in DNA: TGTGCCTGGAGCGAGACCGGGACACCTCGAAACACCATATATTTT.

The chain has TRBV5-6 and TRBJ2-7; possibly TRBD1 or TRBD2 for D (5 bases each). The germline V gene has CDR1 SGHDT and CDR2 YYEEEE. V shed 0 bases and J shed 5 bases, with 12 bases lying between them. The CDR3 contains 14 residues. In DNA form, the CDR3 reads TGTGCCAGCAGCTTGGGGTGGCCGGGGCACGAGCAGTACTTC. Its translation is CASSLGWPGHEQYF.

The chain links TRBV12-5 to TRBJ2-2; 8 bases match TRBD2. Germline trimming cut 0 bases from V and 4 bases from J; bases unmatched to any gene: 4. CDR3 length: 16 residues. Germline V gene sequence: CDR1 LGHNT, CDR2 FRNRAP. CDR3 DNA sequence: TGTGCTAGTGGTTTGGTAATCAGCGGGAGCACCGGGGAGCTGTTTTTT. It yields the protein CASGLVISGSTGELFF.

The rearrangement links TRBV30 to TRBJ1-3; D call uncertain. V lost 5 bases to trimming and J lost 0 bases, with 11 bases between them. The CDR3 sequence is 14 residues long. CDR1 GTSNPN and CDR2 SVGIG come from the germline V gene (reference sequence). The CDR3 nucleotides are TGTGCCTGGTCTGGGTCCGCCTCTGGAAACACCATATATTTT. Its protein product is CAWSGSASGNTIYF.

This chain joins TRBV29-1 and TRBJ2-3; D is unclear. The CDR3 extends over 11 amino acids. From germline, CDR1 is SQVTM and CDR2 ANQGSEA. Trimming removed 7 bases at V and 2 bases at J, with 7 bases between. The CDR3 DNA reads as TGCAGCGGGACGATCACAGATACGCAGTATTTT. Translation: CSGTITDTQYF.

J is TRBJ2-7 and V is TRBV28, with D perhaps TRBD1 or TRBD2 (5 bases each). This CDR3 region has 15 residues. Germline CDR1 and CDR2: MDHEN and SYDVKM. V was shortened by 2 bases and J by 0 bases, with 11 bases between the two germline ends. The chain's CDR3 is CASSLMGVGSYEQYF. The CDR3 nucleotides are TGTGCCAGCAGTTTAATGGGGGTAGGCTCCTACGAGCAGTACTTC. The full variable domain, its missing parts supplied by reference TRBV28 and TRBJ2-7, is DVKVTQSSRYLVKRTGEKVFLECVQDMDHENMFWYRQDPGLGLRLIYFSYDVKMKEKGDIPEGYSVSREKKERFSLILESASTNQTSMYLCASSLMGVGSYEQYFGPGTRLTVT.

This clone showed up just once. V gene TRBV7-9 combines with J gene TRBJ2-5; D remains ambiguous. CDR1 is SEHNR and CDR2 is FQNEAQ in the germline V gene (reference sequence). V was trimmed by 5 bases and J by 5 bases, leaving 18 bases between them. There are 15 residues in the CDR3. DNA for the CDR3: TGTGCCAGCAGCCCCCCAAAGAGTTTTGGGGAGACCCAGTACTTC. This gives the protein CASSPPKSFGETQYF. Full variable domain (outside the CDR3, taken from reference TRBV7-9 and TRBJ2-5): DTGVSQNPRHKITKRGQNVTFRCDPISEHNRLYWYRQTLGQGPEFLTYFQNEAQLEKSRLLSDRFSAERPKGSFSTLEIQRTEQGDSAMYLCASSPPKSFGETQYFGPGTRLLVL.

This chain connects TRBV6-6 to TRBJ2-5; TRBD1 agrees at 8 bases. Germline V gene data show CDR1 as MNHNY and CDR2 as SVGAGI (reference sequence). CDR3 length equals 12 residues. J was trimmed by 5 bases and V by 6 bases; bases with no gene match: 2. CDR3 nucleotide sequence: TGTGCCAGCAGGACAGGGGAGGAGACCCAGTACTTC. It specifies CASRTGEETQYF.

The chain combines TRBV13 with TRBJ2-5; TRBD1 agrees at 11 bases. With V trimmed by 5 bases and J by 4 bases, 3 bases remained unmatched. Germline values: CDR1 PRHDT, CDR2 FYEKMQ (reference sequence). The CDR3 has 14 amino acids. The chain's CDR3 is CASSGDRGGETQYF. The CDR3 nucleotides are TGTGCCAGCAGCGGGGACAGGGGGGGAGAGACCCAGTACTTC.

V gene TRBV4-1 combines with J gene TRBJ2-7; weak D call: TRBD2 (5 bases). CDR1 and CDR2 from the germline V gene are MGHRA and YSYEKL. The V and J ends lost 4 bases and 4 bases respectively, with 11 bases between them. The CDR3 is made up of 13 amino acids. The CDR3 region is CASSPGRGYEQYF. DNA for the CDR3: TGCGCCAGCAGCCCCGGACGGGGTTACGAGCAGTACTTC.

The chain combines TRBV4-1 with TRBJ2-7; 13 bases align to TRBD2. Germline-derived CDR1 and CDR2 are MGHRA and YSYEKL. V dropped 3 bases and J dropped 2; count of bases not matched to a gene: 1. This CDR3 is 15 amino acids long. The CDR3: CASSQGLAGPYEQYF. As DNA, the CDR3 is TGCGCCAGCAGCCAGGGACTAGCGGGACCCTACGAGCAGTACTTC.

V gene TRBV20-1 combines with J gene TRBJ2-2; no reliable D call. The V gene lost 5 bases and the J gene lost 5 bases, with 6 bases spanning the gap. The CDR3 has 11 amino acids. Germline lookup yields CDR1 DFQATT and CDR2 SNEGSKA (reference sequence). The CDR3 nucleotides read TGCAGTGCTCCGTGGACCGGGGAGCTGTTTTTT. It yields the protein CSAPWTGELFF.

The chain couples TRBV4-3 to TRBJ2-5; TRBD2 matches at 7 bases. Trimming removed 2 bases from V and 1 base from J; junction bases left unmatched: 4. The V gene's germline CDR1 is LGHNA and CDR2 YSLEER. The CDR3 extends over 15 amino acids. The CDR3 protein is CASSQNGGIQETQYF. CDR3 DNA sequence: TGCGCCAGCAGCCAAAACGGGGGGATCCAAGAGACCCAGTACTTC.

The chain employs TRBV5-1 and TRBJ2-2; possible D gene TRBD1, 5 bases. This CDR3 has 17 residues. Germline CDR1 is SGHRS and CDR2 is YFSETQ. V gave up 4 bases and J gave up 1 base, with 17 bases separating them. CDR3 sequence: CASSPSQLTGNTGELFF. CDR3 coding DNA: TGCGCCAGCAGCCCGTCCCAATTAACAGGGAACACCGGGGAGCTGTTTTTT.

The rearrangement links TRBV6-5 to TRBJ1-3; D might be TRBD1 (5 bases). This CDR3 has 14 residues. The germline V gene has CDR1 MNHEY and CDR2 SVGAGI. Trimming removed 5 bases at V and 4 bases at J, with 12 bases between. For the CDR3, the DNA is TGTGCCAGCAGTCTTCGGGGCCCAGGAAACACCATATATTTT. Translated, it gives CASSLRGPGNTIYF.

The rearrangement links TRBV28 to TRBJ1-4; 8 bases match TRBD1. J was trimmed by 5 bases and V by 6 bases; bases with no gene match: 20. CDR1 and CDR2 (germline): MDHEN, SYDVKM. CDR3 size: 19 residues. The CDR3, as DNA: TGTGCCAGCAGAGACAATCGACAGGGGAAAGGGGGTAGCAATGAAAAACTGTTTTTT. Amino acid sequence: CASRDNRQGKGGSNEKLFF.